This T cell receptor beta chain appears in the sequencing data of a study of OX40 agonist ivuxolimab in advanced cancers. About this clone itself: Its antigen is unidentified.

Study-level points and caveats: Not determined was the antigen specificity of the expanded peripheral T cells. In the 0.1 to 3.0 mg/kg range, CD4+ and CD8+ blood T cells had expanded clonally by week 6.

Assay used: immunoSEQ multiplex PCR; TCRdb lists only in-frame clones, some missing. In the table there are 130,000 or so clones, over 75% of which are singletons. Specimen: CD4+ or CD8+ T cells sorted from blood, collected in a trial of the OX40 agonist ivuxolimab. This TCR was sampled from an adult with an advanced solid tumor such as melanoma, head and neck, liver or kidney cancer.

The DNA of the CDR3 is TGTGCCAGCTCACCGGACAGGGGACGGGCTGAGCAGTTCTTC. Translating gives CASSPDRGRAEQFF. The chain recombines TRBV18 with TRBJ2-1; 9 nucleotides line up with TRBD1. Germline CDR1 and CDR2: KGHSH and LQKENI. The CDR3 length is 14 residues. After removal of 3 bases from V and 9 bases from J, the junction contained 6 bases not matched to a gene.